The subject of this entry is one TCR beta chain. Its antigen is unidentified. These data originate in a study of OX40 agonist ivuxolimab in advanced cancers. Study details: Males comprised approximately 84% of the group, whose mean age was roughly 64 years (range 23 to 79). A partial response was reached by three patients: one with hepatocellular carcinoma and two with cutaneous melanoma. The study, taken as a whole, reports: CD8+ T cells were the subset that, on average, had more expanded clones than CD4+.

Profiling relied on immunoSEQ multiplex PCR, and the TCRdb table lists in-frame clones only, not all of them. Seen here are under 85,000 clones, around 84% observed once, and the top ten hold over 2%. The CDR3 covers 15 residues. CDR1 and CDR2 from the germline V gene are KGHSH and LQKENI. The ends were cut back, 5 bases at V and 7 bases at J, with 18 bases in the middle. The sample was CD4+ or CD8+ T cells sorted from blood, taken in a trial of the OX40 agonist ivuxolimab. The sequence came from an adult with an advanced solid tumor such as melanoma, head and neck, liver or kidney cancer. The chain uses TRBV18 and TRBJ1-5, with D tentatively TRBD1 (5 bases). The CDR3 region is CASSSRFGGEQPQHF. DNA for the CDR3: TGTGCCAGCTCATCGCGTTTTGGGGGAGAACAGCCCCAGCATTTT.